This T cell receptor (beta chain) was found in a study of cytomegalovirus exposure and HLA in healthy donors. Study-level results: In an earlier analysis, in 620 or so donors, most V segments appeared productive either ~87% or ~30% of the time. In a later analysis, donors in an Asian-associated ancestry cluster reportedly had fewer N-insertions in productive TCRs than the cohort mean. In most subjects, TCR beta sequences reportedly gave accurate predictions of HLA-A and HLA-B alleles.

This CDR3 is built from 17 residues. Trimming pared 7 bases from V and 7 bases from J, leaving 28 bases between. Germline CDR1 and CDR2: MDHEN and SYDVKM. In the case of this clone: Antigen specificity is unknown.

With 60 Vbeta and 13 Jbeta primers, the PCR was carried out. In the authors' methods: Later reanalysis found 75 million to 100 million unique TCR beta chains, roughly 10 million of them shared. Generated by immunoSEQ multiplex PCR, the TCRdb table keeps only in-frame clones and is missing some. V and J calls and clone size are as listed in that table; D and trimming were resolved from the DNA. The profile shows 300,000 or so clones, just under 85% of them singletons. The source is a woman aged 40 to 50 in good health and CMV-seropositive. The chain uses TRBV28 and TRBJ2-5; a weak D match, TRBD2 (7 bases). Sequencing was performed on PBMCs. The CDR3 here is CASIGGGLIAKSGTQYF. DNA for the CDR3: TGTGCCAGCATAGGGGGAGGGCTTATAGCGAAAAGTGGGACCCAGTACTTC.